This is a list of T cell receptor beta chains from one sample in a study of blood T cell repertoires in COVID-19. Sequencing used immunoSEQ multiplex PCR; TCRdb keeps in-frame clones, though not all of them. The data hold 150,000 to 200,000 clones, with about 88% observed a single time. Sequencing used peripheral blood. The receptor set was obtained from a woman aged 30 to 39 with active or convalescent COVID-19. CDR3s include the opening cysteine and the closing phenylalanine or tryptophan. Each record gives: CDR3 protein, CDR3 DNA, V gene, CDR3 length, clone size, D gene, J gene. A D gene is named only where the DNA matches it firmly. Size tells how often a clone was seen (once, few, many) or the class of an expanded clone, and some rows leave it out.

cdr3_aa: CASILTGNGELFF; cdr3_nt: TGTGCCAGCATCCTGACAGGGAACGGGGAGCTGTTTTTT; v_call: TRBV6-5; cdr3_length: 13; clone_size: .; d_call: TRBD1; j_call: TRBJ2-2
cdr3_aa: CAISPGTGYNEQFF; cdr3_nt: TGTGCCATCAGCCCCGGGACAGGGTACAATGAGCAGTTCTTC; v_call: TRBV10-3; cdr3_length: 14; clone_size: .; d_call: TRBD1; j_call: TRBJ2-1
cdr3_aa: CASSLEGGGAYEQYF; cdr3_nt: TGTGCCAGCAGCTTAGAGGGCGGGGGGGCTTACGAGCAGTACTTC; v_call: TRBV7-6; cdr3_length: 15; clone_size: .; d_call: TRBD2; j_call: TRBJ2-7
cdr3_aa: CASSRTGTADTEAFF; cdr3_nt: TGTGCCAGCTCACGAACAGGGACGGCCGACACTGAAGCTTTCTTT; v_call: TRBV18; cdr3_length: 15; clone_size: .; d_call: .; j_call: TRBJ1-1
cdr3_aa: CAWSALTGFAEAFF; cdr3_nt: TGTGCCTGGAGCGCCCTGACAGGGTTCGCTGAAGCTTTCTTT; v_call: TRBV30; cdr3_length: 14; clone_size: once; d_call: TRBD1; j_call: TRBJ1-1
cdr3_aa: CASSIYTLNTEAFF; cdr3_nt: TGTGCCAGTAGTATTTACACCCTGAACACTGAAGCTTTCTTT; v_call: TRBV19; cdr3_length: 14; clone_size: .; d_call: .; j_call: TRBJ1-1
cdr3_aa: CASSILAGGYEQYF; cdr3_nt: TGTGCCAGCAGTATCCTAGCGGGAGGATACGAGCAGTACTTC; v_call: TRBV6-2/TRBV6-3; cdr3_length: 14; clone_size: .; d_call: TRBD2; j_call: TRBJ2-7
cdr3_aa: CASSPRNIRAGAGYEQYF; cdr3_nt: TGTGCCAGCAGCCCAAGGAATATACGGGCAGGGGCCGGCTACGAGCAGTACTTC; v_call: TRBV11-2; cdr3_length: 18; clone_size: .; d_call: .; j_call: TRBJ2-7
cdr3_aa: CASSQAIRLANTGELFF; cdr3_nt: TGTGCCAGCAGCCAAGCGATAAGACTGGCAAACACCGGGGAGCTGTTTTTT; v_call: TRBV3-1/TRBV3-2; cdr3_length: 17; clone_size: once; d_call: .; j_call: TRBJ2-2
cdr3_aa: CASSRGQNSPLHF; cdr3_nt: TGTGCCAGCAGCCGGGGACAGAATTCACCCCTCCACTTT; v_call: TRBV3-1/TRBV3-2; cdr3_length: 13; clone_size: once; d_call: TRBD1; j_call: TRBJ1-6
cdr3_aa: CASSESRTEAFF; cdr3_nt: TGCGCCAGCAGTGAGTCCAGGACAGAAGCTTTCTTT; v_call: TRBV10-1; cdr3_length: 12; clone_size: .; d_call: .; j_call: TRBJ1-1
cdr3_aa: CASRLTGTGGELFF; cdr3_nt: TGTGCCAGCAGACTAACAGGAACGGGCGGGGAGCTGTTTTTT; v_call: TRBV5-5; cdr3_length: 14; clone_size: .; d_call: .; j_call: TRBJ2-2
cdr3_aa: CASSLALGGTGYTF; cdr3_nt: TGTGCCAGCAGCTTAGCGCTAGGGGGCACGGGCTACACCTTC; v_call: TRBV7-9; cdr3_length: 14; clone_size: .; d_call: TRBD1; j_call: TRBJ1-2
cdr3_aa: CAWSVLAGGNGYTF; cdr3_nt: TGTGCCTGGAGTGTACTGGCAGGGGGTAATGGCTACACCTTC; v_call: TRBV30; cdr3_length: 14; clone_size: .; d_call: TRBD1; j_call: TRBJ1-2
cdr3_aa: CASSSIGGKAFF; cdr3_nt: TGTGCCAGCAGTTCGATTGGGGGGAAAGCTTTCTTT; v_call: TRBV6-5; cdr3_length: 12; clone_size: .; d_call: .; j_call: TRBJ1-1
cdr3_aa: CASSAGANTEAFF; cdr3_nt: TGTGCCAGCAGTGCGGGTGCGAACACTGAAGCTTTCTTT; v_call: TRBV6-4; cdr3_length: 13; clone_size: .; d_call: .; j_call: TRBJ1-1
cdr3_aa: CAVTGDTGELFF; cdr3_nt: TGTGCCGTCACCGGGGACACCGGGGAGCTGTTTTTT; v_call: TRBV4-2; cdr3_length: 12; clone_size: .; d_call: .; j_call: TRBJ2-2
cdr3_aa: CASSLSGSGDYGYTF; cdr3_nt: TGTGCCAGCAGCCTGTCTGGTTCCGGGGACTATGGCTACACCTTC; v_call: TRBV5-4; cdr3_length: 15; clone_size: .; d_call: .; j_call: TRBJ1-2
cdr3_aa: CASSQDLGTGGDTQYF; cdr3_nt: TGTGCCAGCAGCCAAGATTTAGGAACAGGGGGAGATACGCAGTATTTT; v_call: TRBV14; cdr3_length: 16; clone_size: .; d_call: TRBD1; j_call: TRBJ2-3
cdr3_aa: CASSYGGLAPTYEQYF; cdr3_nt: TGTGCCAGCAGCTATGGGGGACTAGCACCGACCTACGAGCAGTACTTC; v_call: TRBV4-2; cdr3_length: 16; clone_size: .; d_call: TRBD2; j_call: TRBJ2-7
cdr3_aa: CASSGRLAGGYNEQFF; cdr3_nt: TGTGCCAGCAGCGGGCGGCTAGCGGGGGGATACAATGAGCAGTTCTTC; v_call: TRBV7-8; cdr3_length: 16; clone_size: .; d_call: TRBD2; j_call: TRBJ2-1
cdr3_aa: CASSLPRALTKNQETQYF; cdr3_nt: TGTGCCAGCAGCTTGCCCCGAGCGCTGACTAAGAACCAAGAGACCCAGTACTTC; v_call: TRBV7-9; cdr3_length: 18; clone_size: .; d_call: .; j_call: TRBJ2-5
cdr3_aa: CASSLAPSGGFTDTQYF; cdr3_nt: TGTGCCAGCAGCTTAGCGCCTAGCGGGGGATTCACAGATACGCAGTATTTT; v_call: TRBV11-2; cdr3_length: 17; clone_size: .; d_call: TRBD2; j_call: TRBJ2-3
cdr3_aa: CASSPTGGRGTQYF; cdr3_nt: TGTGCCAGCAGCCCGACAGGGGGGCGGGGGACCCAGTACTTC; v_call: TRBV9; cdr3_length: 14; clone_size: .; d_call: TRBD1; j_call: TRBJ2-5
cdr3_aa: CAMNREHPAHPSYNSPLHF; cdr3_nt: TGTGCGATGAACCGGGAGCATCCAGCCCATCCGTCCTATAATTCACCCCTCCACTTT; v_call: TRBV15; cdr3_length: 19; clone_size: .; d_call: .; j_call: TRBJ1-6
cdr3_aa: CASTHEATGGSGTQYF; cdr3_nt: TGTGCCAGCACCCACGAGGCGACAGGGGGTTCGGGGACCCAGTACTTC; v_call: TRBV2; cdr3_length: 16; clone_size: .; d_call: TRBD1; j_call: TRBJ2-5
cdr3_aa: CASSPGLGFAEAFF; cdr3_nt: TGTGCCAGCTCGCCGGGGTTGGGTTTCGCTGAAGCTTTCTTT; v_call: TRBV18; cdr3_length: 14; clone_size: once; d_call: .; j_call: TRBJ1-1
cdr3_aa: CASSPQGATYGYTF; cdr3_nt: TGTGCCAGCAGCCCGCAGGGGGCGACCTATGGCTACACCTTC; v_call: TRBV5-6; cdr3_length: 14; clone_size: .; d_call: TRBD1; j_call: TRBJ1-2
cdr3_aa: CASSQEVGQSQGETQYF; cdr3_nt: TGCGCCAGCAGCCAAGAAGTTGGGCAATCCCAGGGAGAGACCCAGTACTTC; v_call: TRBV4-1; cdr3_length: 17; clone_size: few; d_call: .; j_call: TRBJ2-5
cdr3_aa: CAWSVGLHNYGYTF; cdr3_nt: TGTGCCTGGAGTGTTGGGCTACATAACTATGGCTACACCTTC; v_call: TRBV30; cdr3_length: 14; clone_size: .; d_call: .; j_call: TRBJ1-2
cdr3_aa: CASSLRRDSSNGYTF; cdr3_nt: TGTGCCAGCAGTTTACGCCGGGACTCGAGCAATGGCTACACCTTC; v_call: TRBV27; cdr3_length: 15; clone_size: .; d_call: .; j_call: TRBJ1-2
cdr3_aa: CASSLTISGASGYTF; cdr3_nt: TGTGCCAGCAGCTTAACAATTTCAGGGGCAAGTGGCTACACCTTC; v_call: TRBV5-8; cdr3_length: 15; clone_size: .; d_call: .; j_call: TRBJ1-2